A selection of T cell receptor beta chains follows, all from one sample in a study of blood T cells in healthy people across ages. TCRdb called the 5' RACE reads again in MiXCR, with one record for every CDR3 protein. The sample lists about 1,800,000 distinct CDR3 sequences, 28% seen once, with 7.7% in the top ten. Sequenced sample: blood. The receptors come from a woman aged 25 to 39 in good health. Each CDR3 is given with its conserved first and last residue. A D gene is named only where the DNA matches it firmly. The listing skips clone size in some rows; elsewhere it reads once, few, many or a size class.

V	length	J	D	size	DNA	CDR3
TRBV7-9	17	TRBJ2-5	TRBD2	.	TGTGCCAGCAGCCCCCGGACTAGCGGGATTTGGGGAGAGACCCAGTACTTC	CASSPRTSGIWGETQYF
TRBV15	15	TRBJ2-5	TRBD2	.	TGTGCCACCAGCAAAGGAGCGGGGATTAAAGAGACCCAGTACTTC	CATSKGAGIKETQYF
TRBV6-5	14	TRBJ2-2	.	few	TGTGCCAGCAGTTACCGGCAGAGCACCGGGGAGCTGTTTTTT	CASSYRQSTGELFF
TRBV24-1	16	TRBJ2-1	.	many	TGTGCCACCAGTGATTCCAGGAGAGGATCCTACAATGAGCAGTTCTTC	CATSDSRRGSYNEQFF
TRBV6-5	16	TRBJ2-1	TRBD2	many	TGTGCCAGCAGCCGGACTAGCGCGGTAGTGGACAATGAGCAGTTCTTC	CASSRTSAVVDNEQFF
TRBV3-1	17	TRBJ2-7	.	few	TGTGCCAGCAGCCAAGATCCAGGTAGGGGCTCTACCTACGAGCAGTACTTC	CASSQDPGRGSTYEQYF
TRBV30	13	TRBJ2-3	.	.	TGTGCCTGGATGTCCCCCTTAGGAGATACGCAGTATTTT	CAWMSPLGDTQYF
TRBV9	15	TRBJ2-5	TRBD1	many	TGTGCCAGCAGCCTCCAGGGGGCTATGGAAGAGACCCAGTACTTC	CASSLQGAMEETQYF
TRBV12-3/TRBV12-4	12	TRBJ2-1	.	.	TGTGCCAGCAGTTTCAGAAGGGATGAGCAGTTCTTC	CASSFRRDEQFF
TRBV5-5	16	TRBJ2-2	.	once	TGTGCCAGCAGCTTATATACGTCCAGCCCCACCGGGGAGCTGTTTTTT	CASSLYTSSPTGELFF
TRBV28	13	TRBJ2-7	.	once	TGTGTCAGCAGCCCAGGTTACTCCTACGAGCAGTACTTC	CVSSPGYSYEQYF
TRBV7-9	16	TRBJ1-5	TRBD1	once	TGTGCCAGCAGCGGGGACAGGGGGCGAGTCGGTCAGCCCCAGCATTTT	CASSGDRGRVGQPQHF
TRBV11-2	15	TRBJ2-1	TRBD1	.	TGTGCCAGCAGCCGGGCGACAGGGCCCTACAATGAGCAGTTCTTC	CASSRATGPYNEQFF
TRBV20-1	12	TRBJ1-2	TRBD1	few	TGCAGTGCTCCCGGGACAGGGGTTGGCTACACCTTC	CSAPGTGVGYTF
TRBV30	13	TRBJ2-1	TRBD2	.	TGTGCCCTAAGCAGCGGGGTCTACAATGAGCAGTTCTTC	CALSSGVYNEQFF
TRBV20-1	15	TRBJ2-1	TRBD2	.	TGCAGTGCCCCGACCGGGACTAGCGGGAGCGCTCCGCAGTTCTTC	CSAPTGTSGSAPQFF
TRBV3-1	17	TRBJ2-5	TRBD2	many	TGTGCCAGCAGCCTCGTGTTCACTAGCGGGGCCCAAGAGACCCAGTACTTC	CASSLVFTSGAQETQYF
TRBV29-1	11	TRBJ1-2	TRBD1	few	TGCAGCACTCAGGGGGCTGGTGACTACACCTTC	CSTQGAGDYTF
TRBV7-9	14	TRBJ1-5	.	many	TGTGCCAGCAGCCAACAGGGAAGGAATCAGCCCCAGCATTTT	CASSQQGRNQPQHF
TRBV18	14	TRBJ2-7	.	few	TGTGCCAGCTCACGGGGGGACTCGCCCTACGAGCAGTACTTC	CASSRGDSPYEQYF
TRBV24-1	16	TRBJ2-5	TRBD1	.	TGTGCCACCAGTGAGCCGGGACAGGGTGGTTTGGAGACCCAGTACTTC	CATSEPGQGGLETQYF
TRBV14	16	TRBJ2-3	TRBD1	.	TGTGCCAGCAGCCCCGGGACAGGGGTTCGCACAGATACGCAGTATTTT	CASSPGTGVRTDTQYF
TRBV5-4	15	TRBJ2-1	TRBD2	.	TGTGCCAGCAGCTTGGGAGCGGGAGCCCACAATGAGCAGTTCTTC	CASSLGAGAHNEQFF
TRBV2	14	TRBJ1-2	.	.	TGTGCCAGCAGGGGAGGCAGGGCGGACTATGGCTACACCTTC	CASRGGRADYGYTF
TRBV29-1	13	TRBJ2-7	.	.	TGCAGCGTGGGGAAGGGTGGTCGCTACGAGCAGTACTTC	CSVGKGGRYEQYF
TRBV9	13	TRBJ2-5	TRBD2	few	TGTGCCAGCAGCGTGGGAGGGGTGGAGACCCAGTACTTC	CASSVGGVETQYF
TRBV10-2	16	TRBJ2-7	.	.	TGCGCCAGCAGTGAAAGAGACAACCTGTTCTCCTACGAGCAGTACTTC	CASSERDNLFSYEQYF
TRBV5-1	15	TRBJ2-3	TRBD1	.	TGCGCCAGCAGCTTGAAGGCCAGGGACAGCGATACGCAGTATTTT	CASSLKARDSDTQYF
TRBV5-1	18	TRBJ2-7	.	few	TGCGCCAGCAGCTTGGCTGAGGGGACACTCCCTTACTCCTACGAGCAGTACTTC	CASSLAEGTLPYSYEQYF
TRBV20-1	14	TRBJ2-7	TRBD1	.	TGCAGTGCCAGAACCGGGACAGCGCCCTACGAGCAGTACTTC	CSARTGTAPYEQYF
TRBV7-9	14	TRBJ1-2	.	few	TGTGCCAGCAGCCCGGACGGTGAGAGCTATGGCTACACCTTC	CASSPDGESYGYTF
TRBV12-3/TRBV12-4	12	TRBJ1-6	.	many	TGTGCCAGCAGTACCGGGACATCACCCCTCCACTTT	CASSTGTSPLHF
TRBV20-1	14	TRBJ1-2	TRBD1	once	TGCAGGGGAGAGGGGACAGGAGCTAACTATGGCTACACCTTC	CRGEGTGANYGYTF
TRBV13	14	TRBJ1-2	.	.	TGTGCCAGCAGCGTATCTTACAGGATTAATGGCTACACCTTC	CASSVSYRINGYTF
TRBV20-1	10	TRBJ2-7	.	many	TGCAGTGCTAGTGGCAACGAGCAGTACTTC	CSASGNEQYF
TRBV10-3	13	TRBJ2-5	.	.	TGTGCCGTCAGTGGCCAGGGTGGGGAGACCCAGTACTTC	CAVSGQGGETQYF
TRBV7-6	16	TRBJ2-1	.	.	TGTGCCAGCAGCTTAGGATCGGGAGCTTTAGGAAATGAGCAGTTCTTC	CASSLGSGALGNEQFF
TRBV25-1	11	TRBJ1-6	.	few	TGTGCCAGCAGTGGGGATTCACCCCTCCACTTT	CASSGDSPLHF